The entry below describes one T cell receptor (beta chain). This entry is derived from a study of blood T cells in healthy people across ages. Through a sample-barcoded 5' primer and a J-beta primer mix, a second PCR was run for roughly 7 to 11 cycles. The template-switch adaptor was a 5' adaptor with 12 random nucleotides. It tagged each cDNA molecule. TCRdb passed the 5' RACE reads through MiXCR, listing each CDR3 protein once. This sample has 600,000 or so distinct CDR3 sequences, with less than 35% found just once. The germline V gene has CDR1 MNHNY and CDR2 SVGAGI (reference sequence). V was clipped by 5 bases and J by 4 bases, with 13 bases between them. The CDR3 sequence is 14 residues long.

The material sequenced was blood. The sequence derives from a woman of 80 years or more in good health. J is TRBJ2-3 and V is TRBV6-6; TRBD2 is a possible D gene (6 bases). The CDR3: CASSQTRGADTQYF. DNA for the CDR3: TGTGCCAGCAGTCAGACTAGAGGGGCAGATACGCAGTATTTT.